This TCR beta chain comes out of a study of graft-versus-host responses after intestinal transplantation. Across the study: Multivisceral, liver-intestinal, or isolated intestinal transplants were received by the recipients. Every transplant recipient was induced with anti-thymocyte globulin, then maintained on tacrolimus and steroids for two to four years. Findings and limits, study-wide: The authors found GvH clones in recipient marrow, some appearing first in ileum or blood.

Concerning this clone itself: The antigen is not known.

Germline CDR1 MNHEY, CDR2 SVGAGI. The CDR3 is 14 residues long. Trimming left V 4 bases short and J 4 bases short, with 13 bases between. Profiled with immunoSEQ multiplex PCR; TCRdb holds only in-frame clones, not every one. The sample has about 12,000 clones, 80% to 95% seen once. This TCR derives from a human patient who received an intestinal transplant, so some T cells may come from the graft donor. The chain is built from TRBV6-5 and TRBJ1-2; no clear D. This specimen consisted of PBMCs, obtained roughly 1,100 days after intestinal transplantation. The chain's CDR3 is CASSFGENIYGYTF. In nucleotides, the CDR3 is TGTGCCAGCAGTTTTGGGGAGAACATCTATGGCTACACCTTC.